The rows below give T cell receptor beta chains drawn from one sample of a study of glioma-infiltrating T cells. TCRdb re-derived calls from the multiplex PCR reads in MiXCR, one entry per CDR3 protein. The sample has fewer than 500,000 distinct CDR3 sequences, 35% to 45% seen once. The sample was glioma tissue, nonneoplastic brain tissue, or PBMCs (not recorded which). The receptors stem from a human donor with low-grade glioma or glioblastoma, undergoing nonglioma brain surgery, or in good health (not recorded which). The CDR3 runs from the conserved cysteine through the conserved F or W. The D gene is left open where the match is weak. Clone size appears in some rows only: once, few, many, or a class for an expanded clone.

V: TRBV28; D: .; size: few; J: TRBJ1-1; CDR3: CASSPQIGRHDFLAFF; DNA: TGTGCCAGCAGTCCCCAAATCGGACGCCATGATTTCCTGGCTTTCTTT
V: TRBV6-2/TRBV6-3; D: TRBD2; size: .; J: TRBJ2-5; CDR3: CVSSYSAGGPKQETQYF; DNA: TGTGTTAGTAGTTACTCGGCGGGAGGGCCGAAACAAGAGACCCAGTACTTC
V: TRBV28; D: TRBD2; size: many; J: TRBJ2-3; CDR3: CASSFTSGRGADTQYF; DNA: TGTGCCAGCAGTTTCACTAGCGGGAGGGGTGCAGATACGCAGTATTTT
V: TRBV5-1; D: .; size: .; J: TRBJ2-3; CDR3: CASSLSPGTITDTQYF; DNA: TGCGCCAGCAGCCTATCTCCCGGGACCATCACAGATACGCAGTATTTT
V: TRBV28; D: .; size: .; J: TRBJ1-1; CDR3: CASSGQTAPTEAFF; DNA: TGTGCCAGCAGTGGGCAGACAGCCCCCACTGAAGCTTTCTTT
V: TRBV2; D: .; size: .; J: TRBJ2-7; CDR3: CASRVGQGGTYEQYF; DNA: TGTGCCAGCAGGGTCGGGCAGGGGGGCACCTACGAGCAGTACTTC
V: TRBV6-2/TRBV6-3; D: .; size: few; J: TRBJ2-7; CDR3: CASSPRTDLLDLGEQYF; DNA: TGTGCCAGCAGTCCAAGGACCGATCTACTTGATCTTGGCGAGCAGTACTTC
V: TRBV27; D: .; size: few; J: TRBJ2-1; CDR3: CASSPPPLGAGGNEQFF; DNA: TGTGCCAGCAGTCCACCTCCCCTTGGGGCGGGTGGCAATGAGCAGTTCTTC
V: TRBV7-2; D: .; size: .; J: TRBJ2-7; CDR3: CASSLVPATYEQYF; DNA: TGTGCCAGCAGCTTAGTGCCGGCTACCTACGAGCAGTACTTC
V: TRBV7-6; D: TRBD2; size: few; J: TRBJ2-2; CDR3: CASSLGPSGSTGELFF; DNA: TGTGCCAGCAGCTTAGGCCCTAGCGGGAGCACCGGGGAGCTGTTTTTT
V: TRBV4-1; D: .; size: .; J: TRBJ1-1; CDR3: CASSQDMQGINEAFF; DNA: TGCGCCAGCAGCCAAGATATGCAGGGGATTAATGAAGCTTTCTTT
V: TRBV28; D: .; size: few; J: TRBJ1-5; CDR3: CASGLSLWSYQPQHF; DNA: TGTGCCAGCGGTTTATCCCTGTGGTCGTATCAGCCCCAGCATTTT
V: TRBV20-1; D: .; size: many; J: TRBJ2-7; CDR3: CSARGRVSYEQYF; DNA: TGCAGTGCTAGAGGGCGGGTATCCTACGAGCAGTACTTC
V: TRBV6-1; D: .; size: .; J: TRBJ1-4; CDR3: CASRDSLAEKLFF; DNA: TGTGCCAGCAGGGACTCGCTGGCAGAAAAACTGTTTTTT
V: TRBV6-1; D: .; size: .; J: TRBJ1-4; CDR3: CASNQATQSATNEKLFF; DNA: TGTGCCAGCAATCAGGCCACCCAGTCTGCAACTAATGAAAAACTGTTTTTT
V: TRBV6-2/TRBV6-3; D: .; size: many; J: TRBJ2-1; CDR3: CASSYPRAQGHEQFF; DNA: TGTGCCAGCAGTTACCCGAGGGCACAGGGCCATGAGCAGTTCTTC
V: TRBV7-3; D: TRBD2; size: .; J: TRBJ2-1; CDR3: CASSLGGSPYNEQFF; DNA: TGTGCCAGCAGCTTAGGCGGGAGTCCCTACAATGAGCAGTTCTTC
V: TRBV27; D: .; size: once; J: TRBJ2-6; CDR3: CASSTDGLIPGANVLTF; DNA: TGTGCCAGCAGTACGGACGGTCTCATCCCTGGGGCCAACGTCCTGACTTTC
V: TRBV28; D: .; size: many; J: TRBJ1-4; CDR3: CASSSSGAAANEKLFF; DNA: TGTGCCAGCAGTTCATCAGGGGCGGCTGCTAATGAAAAACTGTTTTTT
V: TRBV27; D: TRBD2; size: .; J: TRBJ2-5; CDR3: CASSSLPTSGAQETQYF; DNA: TGTGCCAGCAGTTCCCTCCCGACTAGCGGGGCACAAGAGACCCAGTACTTC
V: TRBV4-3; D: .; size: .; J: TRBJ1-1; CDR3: CASSPRGWYTKAFF; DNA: TGCGCCAGCAGCCCTAGGGGCTGGTACACTAAAGCTTTCTTT
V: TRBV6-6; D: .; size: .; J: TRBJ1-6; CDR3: CASSYDQVNYSPLHF; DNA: TGTGCCAGCAGTTACGATCAAGTTAATTACTCACCCCTCCACTTT
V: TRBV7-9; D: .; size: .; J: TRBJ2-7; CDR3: CASSGTGTVGYEQYF; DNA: TGTGCCAGCAGCGGGACCGGGACGGTAGGCTACGAGCAGTACTTC
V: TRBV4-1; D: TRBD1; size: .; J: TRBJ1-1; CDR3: CASSQMTGGFTEAFF; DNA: TGCGCCAGCAGCCAGATGACAGGGGGCTTCACTGAAGCTTTCTTT
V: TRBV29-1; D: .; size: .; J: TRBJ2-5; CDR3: CSASDGPQETQYF; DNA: TGCAGCGCTTCTGACGGGCCCCAAGAGACCCAGTACTTC
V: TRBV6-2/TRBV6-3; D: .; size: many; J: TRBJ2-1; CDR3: CASSYRPPGIYNEQFF; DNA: TGTGCCAGCAGTTACCGTCCCCCCGGAATCTACAATGAGCAGTTCTTC
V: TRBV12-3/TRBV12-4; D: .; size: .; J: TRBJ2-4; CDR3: CASSLQQAGQYF; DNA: TGTGCCAGCAGTTTACAACAGGCGGGACAGTACTTC
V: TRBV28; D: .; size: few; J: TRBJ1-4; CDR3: CASSSDWLREKLFF; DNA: TGTGCCAGCAGTTCGGACTGGTTACGTGAAAAACTGTTTTTT
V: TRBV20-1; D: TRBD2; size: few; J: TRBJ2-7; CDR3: CSPIAGDSYEQYF; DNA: TGCAGTCCTATAGCGGGGGACTCCTACGAGCAGTACTTC
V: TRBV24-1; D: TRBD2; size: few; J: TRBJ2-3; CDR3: CATGGLAGHTDTQYF; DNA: TGTGCCACCGGAGGACTAGCGGGCCACACAGATACGCAGTATTTT
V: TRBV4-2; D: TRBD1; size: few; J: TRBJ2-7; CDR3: CASSQDSGGWNEQYF; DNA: TGTGCCAGCAGCCAAGACTCAGGGGGCTGGAACGAGCAGTACTTC
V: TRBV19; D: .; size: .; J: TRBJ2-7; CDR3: CASSSRDKARKYLYEQYF; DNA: TGTGCCAGTAGTTCCCGGGACAAGGCCCGAAAATACCTATACGAGCAGTACTTC
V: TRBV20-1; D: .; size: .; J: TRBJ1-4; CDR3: CSARDRTGLNEKLFF; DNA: TGCAGTGCTAGAGATCGTACAGGTTTAAATGAAAAACTGTTTTTT
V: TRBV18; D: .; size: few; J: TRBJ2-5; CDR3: CASSPDGETQYF; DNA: TGTGCCAGCTCACCAGATGGAGAGACCCAGTACTTC
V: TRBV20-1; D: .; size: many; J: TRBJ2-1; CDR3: CSAGPPGRSYNEQFF; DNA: TGCAGTGCTGGACCTCCCGGACGCAGCTACAATGAGCAGTTCTTC
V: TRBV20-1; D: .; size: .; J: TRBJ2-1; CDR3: CSARDRQSSYNERFF; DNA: TGCAGTGCTAGAGATCGGCAGAGCTCCTACAATGAGCGGTTCTTC
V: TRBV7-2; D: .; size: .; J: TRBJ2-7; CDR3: CASSLGSGNEQYF; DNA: TGTGCCAGCAGCTTGGGTTCGGGTAACGAGCAGTACTTC